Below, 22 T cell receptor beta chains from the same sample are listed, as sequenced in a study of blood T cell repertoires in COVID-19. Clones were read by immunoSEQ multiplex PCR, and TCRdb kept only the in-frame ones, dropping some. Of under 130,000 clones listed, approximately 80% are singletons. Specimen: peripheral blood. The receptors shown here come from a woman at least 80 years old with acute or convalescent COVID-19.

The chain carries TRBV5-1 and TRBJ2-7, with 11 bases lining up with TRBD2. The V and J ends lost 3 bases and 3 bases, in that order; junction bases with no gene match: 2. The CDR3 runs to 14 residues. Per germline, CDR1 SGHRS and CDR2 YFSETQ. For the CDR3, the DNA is TGCGCCAGCAGCTCCACTAGCGGGAGCTACGAGCAGTACGTC. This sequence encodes CASSSTSGSYEQYV.

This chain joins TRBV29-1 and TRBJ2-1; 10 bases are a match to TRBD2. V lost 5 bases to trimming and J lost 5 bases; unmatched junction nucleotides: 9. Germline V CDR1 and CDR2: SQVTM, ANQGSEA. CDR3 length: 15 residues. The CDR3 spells CSVRHRAGGDNEQFF. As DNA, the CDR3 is TGCAGCGTTCGACATCGAGCGGGAGGGGACAATGAGCAGTTCTTC.

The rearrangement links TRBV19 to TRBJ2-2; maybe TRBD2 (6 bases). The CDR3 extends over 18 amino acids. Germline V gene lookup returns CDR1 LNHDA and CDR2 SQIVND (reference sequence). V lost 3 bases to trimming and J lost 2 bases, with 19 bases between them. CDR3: CASSILGGLLGNTGELFF. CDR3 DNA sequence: TGTGCCAGTAGTATTTTGGGGGGTCTCCTCGGAAACACCGGGGAGCTGTTTTTT.

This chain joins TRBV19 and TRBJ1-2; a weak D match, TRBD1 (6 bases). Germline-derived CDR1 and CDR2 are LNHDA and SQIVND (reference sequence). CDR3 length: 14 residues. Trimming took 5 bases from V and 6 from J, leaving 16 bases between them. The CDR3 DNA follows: TGTGCCAGTAGTCTCCTATTCGCAGGGGATGGCTACACCTTC. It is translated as CASSLLFAGDGYTF.

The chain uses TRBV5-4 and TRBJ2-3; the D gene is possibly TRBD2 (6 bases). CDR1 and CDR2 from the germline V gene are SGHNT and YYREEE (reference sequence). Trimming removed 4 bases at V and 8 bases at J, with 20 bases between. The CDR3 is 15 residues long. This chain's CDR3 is CASSAGGGDRGTQYF. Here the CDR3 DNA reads TGTGCCAGCAGCGCTGGCGGCGGGGACCGGGGTACGCAGTATTTT. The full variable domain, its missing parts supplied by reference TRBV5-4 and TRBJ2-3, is ETGVTQSPTHLIKTRGQQVTLRCSSQSGHNTVSWYQQALGQGPQFIFQYYREEENGRGNFPPRFSGLQFPNYSSELNVNALELDDSALYLCASSAGGGDRGTQYFGPGTRLTVL.

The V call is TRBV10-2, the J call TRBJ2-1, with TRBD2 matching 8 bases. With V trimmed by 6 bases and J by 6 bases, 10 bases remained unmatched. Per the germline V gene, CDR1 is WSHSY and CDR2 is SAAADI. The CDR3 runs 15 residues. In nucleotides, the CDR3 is TGCGCCAGCAGCCCACTAGCGGTAGCCCTCAATGAGCAGTTCTTC. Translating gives CASSPLAVALNEQFF.

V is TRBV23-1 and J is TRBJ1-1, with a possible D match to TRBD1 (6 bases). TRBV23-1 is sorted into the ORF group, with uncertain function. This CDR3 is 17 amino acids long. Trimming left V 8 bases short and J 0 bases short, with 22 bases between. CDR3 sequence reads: CASFQRTEFFLNTEAFF. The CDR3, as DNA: TGCGCCAGCTTCCAACGGACAGAGTTTTTCTTGAACACTGAAGCTTTCTTT.

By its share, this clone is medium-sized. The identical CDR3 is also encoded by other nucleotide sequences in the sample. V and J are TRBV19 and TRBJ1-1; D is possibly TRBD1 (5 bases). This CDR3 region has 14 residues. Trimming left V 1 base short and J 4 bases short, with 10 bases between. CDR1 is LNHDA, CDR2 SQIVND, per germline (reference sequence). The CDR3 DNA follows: TGTGCCAGTAGTATAGGTGGGGGAGGCACTGAAGCTTTCTTT. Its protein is CASSIGGGGTEAFF.

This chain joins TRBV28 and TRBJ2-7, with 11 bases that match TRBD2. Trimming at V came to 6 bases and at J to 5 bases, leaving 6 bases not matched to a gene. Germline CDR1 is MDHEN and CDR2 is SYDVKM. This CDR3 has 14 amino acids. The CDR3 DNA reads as TGTGCCAGCAGCTTACTAGCGGGAGTAAACGAGCAGTACTTC. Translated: CASSLLAGVNEQYF.

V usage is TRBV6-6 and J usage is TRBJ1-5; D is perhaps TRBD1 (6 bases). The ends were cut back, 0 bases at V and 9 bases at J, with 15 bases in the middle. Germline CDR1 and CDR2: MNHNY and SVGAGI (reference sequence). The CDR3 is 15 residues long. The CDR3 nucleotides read TGTGCCAGCAGTTACTCAAGACGGGAACAGGGGCCCCAGCATTTT. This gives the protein CASSYSRREQGPQHF.

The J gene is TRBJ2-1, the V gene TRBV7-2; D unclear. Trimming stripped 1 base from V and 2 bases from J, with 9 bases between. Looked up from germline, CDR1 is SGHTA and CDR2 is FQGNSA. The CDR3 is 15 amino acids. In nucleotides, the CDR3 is TGTGCCAGCAGCTTAGAACCTATGACCTACAATGAGCAGTTCTTC. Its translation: CASSLEPMTYNEQFF.

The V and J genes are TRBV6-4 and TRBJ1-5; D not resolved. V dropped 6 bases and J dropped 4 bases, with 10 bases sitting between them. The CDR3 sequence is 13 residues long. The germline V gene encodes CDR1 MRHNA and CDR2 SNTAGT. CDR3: CASRRTVNQPQHF. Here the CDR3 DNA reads TGTGCCAGCAGAAGAACAGTAAATCAGCCCCAGCATTTT.

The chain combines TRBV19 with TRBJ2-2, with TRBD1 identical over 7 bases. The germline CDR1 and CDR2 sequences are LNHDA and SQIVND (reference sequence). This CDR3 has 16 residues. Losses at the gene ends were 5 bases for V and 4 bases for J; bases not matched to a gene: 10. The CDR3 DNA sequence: TGTGCCAGTAGTCCTTGGGGACAGACTGGCACCGGGGAGCTGTTTTTT. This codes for CASSPWGQTGTGELFF.

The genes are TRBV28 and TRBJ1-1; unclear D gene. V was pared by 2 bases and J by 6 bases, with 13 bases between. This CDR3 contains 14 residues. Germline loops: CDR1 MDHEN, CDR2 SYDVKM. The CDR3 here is CASSLRVERAEAFF. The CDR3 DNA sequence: TGTGCCAGCAGTTTAAGGGTTGAGAGGGCTGAAGCTTTCTTT.

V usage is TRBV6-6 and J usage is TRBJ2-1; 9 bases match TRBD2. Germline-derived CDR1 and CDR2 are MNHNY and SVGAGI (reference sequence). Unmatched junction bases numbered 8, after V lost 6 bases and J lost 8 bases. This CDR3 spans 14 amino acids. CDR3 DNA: TGTGCCAGCAGGGTTAGCGGGAGCGGCGATGAGCAGTTCTTC. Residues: CASRVSGSGDEQFF.

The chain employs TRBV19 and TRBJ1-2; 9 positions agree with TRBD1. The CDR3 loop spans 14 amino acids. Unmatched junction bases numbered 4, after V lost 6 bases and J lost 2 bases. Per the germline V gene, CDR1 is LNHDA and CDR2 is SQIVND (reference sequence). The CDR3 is CASRYRGLNYGYTF. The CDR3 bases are TGTGCCAGTAGATACAGGGGGCTGAACTATGGCTACACCTTC.

The CDR3 region is CASSLGVFTDTQYF. Written as DNA, the CDR3 is TGTGCCAGCAGCTTGGGTGTCTTCACAGATACGCAGTATTTT. The chain recombines TRBV5-4 with TRBJ2-3, with D unresolved. The CDR3 is made up of 14 amino acids. The V gene's germline CDR1 is SGHNT and CDR2 YYREEE (reference sequence). Trimming pared 0 bases from V and 2 bases from J, leaving 7 bases between.

The CDR3 spells CASSVLAGEGEQFF. The DNA of the CDR3 is TGTGCCAGCAGCGTACTAGCGGGAGAAGGCGAGCAGTTCTTC. This chain uses TRBV9 with TRBJ2-1; TRBD2 matches 10 bases. The CDR3 is 14 residues long. After removal of 1 base from V and 10 bases from J, the junction contained 5 bases not matched to a gene. From germline, CDR1 is SGDLS and CDR2 YYNGEE.

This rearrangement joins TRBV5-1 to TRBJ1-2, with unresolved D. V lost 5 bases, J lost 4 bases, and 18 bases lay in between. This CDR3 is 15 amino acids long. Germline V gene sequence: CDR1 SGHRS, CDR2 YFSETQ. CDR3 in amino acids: CASRISQAPAYGYTF. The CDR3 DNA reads TGCGCCAGCAGGATCTCCCAGGCTCCGGCCTATGGCTACACCTTC.

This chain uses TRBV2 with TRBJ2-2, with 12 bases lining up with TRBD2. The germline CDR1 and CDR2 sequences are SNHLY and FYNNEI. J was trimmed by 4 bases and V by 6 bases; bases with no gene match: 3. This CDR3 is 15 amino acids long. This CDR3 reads CASRPTSGSTGELFF. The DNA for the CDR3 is TGTGCCAGCAGACCGACTAGCGGGAGCACCGGGGAGCTGTTTTTT.

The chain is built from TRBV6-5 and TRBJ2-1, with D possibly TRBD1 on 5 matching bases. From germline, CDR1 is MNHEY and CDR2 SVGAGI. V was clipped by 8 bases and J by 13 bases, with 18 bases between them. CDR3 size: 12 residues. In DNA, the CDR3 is TGTGCCAGCGGGCCTTGGGGCGACGGCCAGTTCTTC. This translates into CASGPWGDGQFF.

The CDR3 DNA follows: TGCAGCGTTGTTCCCAGCGGTTTCACAGATACGCAGTATTTT. It encodes CSVVPSGFTDTQYF. The J gene is TRBJ2-3, the V gene TRBV29-1; TRBD2 is a possible D gene (5 bases). V dropped 4 bases and J dropped 2 bases, with 13 bases sitting between them. Germline V lookup: CDR1 SQVTM, CDR2 ANQGSEA. CDR3 size: 14 residues.